This T cell receptor beta chain was obtained from a study of cytomegalovirus exposure and HLA in healthy donors (dated by TCRdb to about 2017). General notes on the study: An earlier analysis of approximately 590 of the donors reported about 290 Gb of sequence data and around 110 million unique TCR beta sequences from some 180 million T cells. An early release covering 550 to 650 HLA-typed donors comprised roughly 300 gigabases of sequencing data and around 80 million unique TCR sequences. Of the roughly 410 genotyped donors, 65% to 90% were placed in the genetic ancestry cluster associated with self-reported Caucasian donors. The aim of the study was to test whether cataloging public T cell receptors could identify signatures of past pathogen exposure. Using immunosequencing, the study profiled T cell repertoires from about 610 subjects and related those repertoires to cytomegalovirus serostatus. A separate validation cohort of 100 to 150 different subjects was used in addition to the roughly 700-subject first cohort. To predict cytomegalovirus infection status, the study brought together high-throughput TCR immunosequencing, statistical association of individual TCRs with disease status, and machine learning. A later analysis re-examined previously published TCR beta repertoires from about 670 donors and added high-resolution HLA genotyping to investigate patterns of TCR occurrence. In the later analysis, no new phenotypic data were used to find candidate immune exposures; instead, reliance was placed on TCR beta sequences and their occurrence across donors. To decide whether each TCR beta V gene segment behaved as functional or pseudogenic, an earlier analysis of over 500 of the donors relied on high-throughput TCR beta sequencing. Alongside the repertoire data, information on donor age, sex, ethnicity and CMV serostatus was compiled. A later genetic analysis used genome-wide SNP genotypes for about 60% of the roughly 700 donors, treating that subset as a discovery cohort. All discovery cohort repertoires had been generated on a single sequencing platform. HLA typing covered class I and class II loci at four-digit resolution. Typing coverage varied by locus: roughly 620-630 donors for A, B, C, DRB1 and DQB1; some 520 for DQA1; more than 600 for DPA1; roughly 450 for DPB1. Five DR-DQ haplotypes were treated as single units for association and clustering because of strong linkage in the cohort. Across about 370 genotyped donors of the cohort, an average of about 220,000 unique TCR beta nucleotide sequences per donor were sequenced, and 15% to 20% of those sequences were non-productive. Findings and caveats that apply to the study as a whole: A further reported finding was that TCR beta sequences accurately predicted the HLA-A and HLA-B alleles for most subjects in the first cohort. The authors suggested that the approach could potentially be generalized to other disease states and immunological phenotypes. The cohort was sequenced for TCR beta chains only, and without alpha or paired-chain data the features that could be detected were limited. The classifier was reported to diagnose cytomegalovirus status with high specificity and sensitivity in both the original cohort and the validation cohort. When HLA alleles, especially DR and DQ, strongly co-occurred, TCR associations were difficult to assign to individual alleles. While some public TCRs were present in many individuals, most TCR sequences turned up only very rarely across donors. Because HLA typing was missing for some donors at each locus, association tests included only the typed subset. The earlier analysis of a few hundred of the donors excluded approximately 15 rarely observed V segments, including chromosome 9 orphons, because counts were too low. Compared with equally common non-associated chains, HLA-associated TCR beta chains in a later analysis were more clonally expanded and had lower generation probabilities. Correlated functional status among segregating V segments might reflect linkage disequilibrium, but an unknown experimental factor could not be ruled out. Compared with the roughly 700-donor mean, donors in an Asian-associated ancestry cluster had fewer N-insertions in productive TCRs, according to a later genetic analysis. In an earlier analysis of 587 of the donors, most TCR beta V segments appeared in productive rearrangements about 90% or about 30% of the time, broadly matching IMGT annotations. In the study, around 150 TCR beta chains were listed as associated with cytomegalovirus. In vitro tests confirmed that a few of the cytomegalovirus-associated TCR beta chains recognize cytomegalovirus antigens. A later analysis found that most CMV-associated TCR beta chains appeared HLA-restricted, with HLA associations seemingly driven largely by CMV exposure. Specific HLA alleles were associated with 18,000 or so TCR beta sequences at a false discovery rate of 0.05 in a later analysis. An association between a missense DCLRE1C variant and V-gene and J-gene trimming of TCR beta chains was found in a later genetic analysis and replicated in an independent cohort. Presence/absence analyses assumed roughly uniform sequencing depth across donors, an assumption that may not hold. Immune exposure information for the cohort was limited to CMV serostatus. According to a later analysis, parvovirus B19, influenza, CMV and Epstein-Barr virus appeared linked to several top co-occurrence clusters. A later analysis found that TCR association rates varied across HLA loci, with DRB1 alleles showing the most associated TCRs and HLA-C alleles the fewest. Because the 87-base-pair reads could not distinguish some IMGT-functional V segments, including TRBV6-2 and TRBV6-3, those segments were excluded. A cluster of highly shared sequence variants was judged likely to be a technical artifact of the sequencing pipeline.

This clone was counted only a few times. Its recognized antigen is unknown. Base qualities are not provided; no much larger clone lies one nucleotide away. V is shortened by 2 bases, J by 5 bases, and the region joining them spans 11 bases. Per the germline V gene (reference sequence), SGHNT is the CDR1 and YYREEE is the CDR2. The CDR3 runs 13 residues from the cysteine to the phenylalanine. Left in the record is the CDR3 DNA by itself, 39 bases read in frame from the first base. The cohort comprised 666 healthy bone marrow donors. At the time of sampling, all cohort members were nominally healthy, though unrecorded immune exposures were likely present. The donor was CMV seronegative and was included in the group of about 400 seronegative cohort members. A peripheral blood sample was provided by each donor, and peripheral blood mononuclear cells were used for TCR beta sequencing. Genomic DNA was extracted from the blood cell samples with the Qiagen DNeasy Blood Extraction Kit.

Library preparation employed the immunoSEQ multiplex PCR assay. The multiplex PCR relied on a mix of 60 forward primers for TCR Vbeta segments and 13 reverse primers for TCR Jbeta segments. The CDR3 region of rearranged TCR beta genes was amplified from genomic DNA by a multiplex PCR assay. Amplified TCR beta libraries were sequenced as 87-base-pair reads on the Illumina HiSeq System. The authors processed their data as follows. Across the 640 or so repertoires, a later analysis counted approximately 83 million unique TCR beta chains, roughly 11 million of which were shared by at least two donors. To remove PCR and sequencing errors, raw reads were error-corrected and collapsed into unique sequences using a nearest-neighbor algorithm that merged closely related sequences. Alignment of CDR3 sequences to IMGT reference sequences was used to assign V, D and J gene segments. For a sequence to be retained, at least a six-nucleotide match to both a V gene segment and a J gene segment was required. A rearrangement counted as productive if the CDR3 had no stop codons and remained in frame with V and J, and every other rearrangement counted as non-productive. CDR3 was defined by IMGT convention, running from the second conserved V-encoded cysteine to the conserved J-encoded phenylalanine. The earlier analysis of some 580 of the donors excluded any sequence lacking an unambiguous match to a single V gene segment. An earlier analysis of some 610 of the donors called V segments functional above 56.7% productive rearrangements and segregating when the between-donor standard deviation exceeded 5%. A statistical classification framework was built to diagnose cytomegalovirus status from the catalog of TCR beta chain sequences. In a later analysis, TCR nucleotide sequences were compared against IMGT/GENE-DB human TR gene sequences so that V and J genes could be assigned. In a later analysis, CDR3 sequences and most-parsimonious VDJ recombination scenarios were assigned using the TCRdist pipeline. In a later analysis, every TCR beta chain was defined by the combination of its CDR3 amino acid sequence and its V-gene family, and reads without a unique V-gene family were dropped. To address suspected cross-contamination and a sequencing artifact, a later analysis removed some 620 highly shared, low-generation-probability nucleotide sequences. In a later analysis, a clonal expansion index was calculated for each public chain from normalized within-repertoire ranks of inferred template counts. Generation probabilities in a later analysis came from a VDJ recombination model fitted to out-of-frame rearrangements, and those results were checked against IGoR. A later analysis scored TCR-TCR, TCR-HLA and TCR-CMV co-occurrence with hypergeometric tests, applying a repertoire-size bias correction to TCR pairs. A later analysis estimated false discovery rates by permuting HLA or CMV assignments 20 times. In a later analysis, co-occurring TCRs were grouped using DBSCAN, with TCRdist sequence similarity added in when clustering inside HLA-allele-positive subsets. Repertoires with fewer than 30,000 or more than 120,000 public chains were left out of co-occurrence clustering, as were a handful of repertoires with anomalous nucleotide sharing. TCRdb provides this immuneACCESS table in a form limited to in-frame rearrangements. Some clones are lacking; in checked studies, under half of them reflect an unresolved V gene, and why the rest are absent is not known. That table furnishes V, J and clone size, whereas the DNA furnished D and trimming. The sample profile shows more than 150,000 clones; 85% of them were found once. The leading ten clones occupy roughly 2.3% of the sample.

Recombination connected TRBV5-4 to TRBJ2-7; the best D guess is TRBD1, with 6 bases matching. This receptor was obtained from a woman between 18 and 30 years old in good health and CMV-seronegative. The sequencing input was PBMCs. The DNA sequence is TGTGCCAGCAGCTTAGGCCCAGGGGACGAGCAGTACTTC. This is translated as CASSLGPGDEQYF.